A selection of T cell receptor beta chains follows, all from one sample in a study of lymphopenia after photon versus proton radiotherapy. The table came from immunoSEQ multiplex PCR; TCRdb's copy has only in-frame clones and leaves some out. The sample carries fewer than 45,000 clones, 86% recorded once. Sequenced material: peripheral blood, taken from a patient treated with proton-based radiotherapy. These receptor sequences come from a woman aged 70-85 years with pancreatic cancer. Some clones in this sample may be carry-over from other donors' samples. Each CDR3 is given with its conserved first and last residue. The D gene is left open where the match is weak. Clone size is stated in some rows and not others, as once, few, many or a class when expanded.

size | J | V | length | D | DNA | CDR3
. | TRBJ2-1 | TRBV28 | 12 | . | TGTGCCAGCAGTTTGATCCTCAATGAGCAGTTCTTC | CASSLILNEQFF
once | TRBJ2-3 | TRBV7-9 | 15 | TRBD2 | TGTGCCAGCAGCCCCTGGACTAGCGGGAGCTATACGCAGTATTTT | CASSPWTSGSYTQYF
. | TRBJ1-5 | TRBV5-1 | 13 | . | TGCGCCAGCAGCTTGGACAGTGATCAGCCCCAGCATTTT | CASSLDSDQPQHF
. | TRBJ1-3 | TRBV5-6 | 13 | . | TGTGCCAGCAGCGCACAGTCCAGGAACACCATATATTTT | CASSAQSRNTIYF
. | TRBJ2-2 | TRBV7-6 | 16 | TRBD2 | TGTGCCAGCAGCTCGGGACTAGCGGATAACACCGGGGAGCTGTTTTTT | CASSSGLADNTGELFF
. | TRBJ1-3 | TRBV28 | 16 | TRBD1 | TGTGCCAGCAGTCTCCGGGACAGGGCACATGGAAACACCATATATTTT | CASSLRDRAHGNTIYF
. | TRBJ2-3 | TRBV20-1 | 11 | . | TGCAGTGCTAGCGGCACAGATACGCAGTATTTT | CSASGTDTQYF
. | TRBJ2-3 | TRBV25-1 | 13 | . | TGTGCCAGCAGTGGATCGAGTATGGATACGCAGTATTTT | CASSGSSMDTQYF
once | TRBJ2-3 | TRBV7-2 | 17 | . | TGTGCCAGCAGCTTAGCGCGGGGAACGAGCTCAATTAATACGCAGTATTTT | CASSLARGTSSINTQYF
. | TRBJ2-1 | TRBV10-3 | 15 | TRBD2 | TGTGCCATCAAACTAGGACTAGCGGGCTACAATGAGCAGTTCTTC | CAIKLGLAGYNEQFF
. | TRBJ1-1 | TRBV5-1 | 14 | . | TGCGCCAGCAGCTCCTTAACAGGGAACACTGAAGCTTTCTTT | CASSSLTGNTEAFF
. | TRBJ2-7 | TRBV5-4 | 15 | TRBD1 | TGTGCCAGCAGCTTACCGGGACAGTTATACTACGAGCAGTACTTC | CASSLPGQLYYEQYF
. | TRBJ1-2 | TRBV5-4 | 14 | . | TGTGCCAGCAGCCCGGCCCGGGGGAACTATGGCTACACCTTC | CASSPARGNYGYTF
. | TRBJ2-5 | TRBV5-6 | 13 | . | TGTGCCAGCAGCAAACCGGACCCCAGGGTCCAGTACTTC | CASSKPDPRVQYF
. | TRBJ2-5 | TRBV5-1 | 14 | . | TGCGCCAGCAGCCCCCCGGGCGCCCAAGAGACCCAGTACTTC | CASSPPGAQETQYF
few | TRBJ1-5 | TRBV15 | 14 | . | TGTGCCACCAGCAGGATAGGGGGAAATCAGCCCCAGCATTTT | CATSRIGGNQPQHF
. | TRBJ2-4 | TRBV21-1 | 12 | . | TGTGCCAGGGGACTAGCCAAAAACATTCAGTACTTC | CARGLAKNIQYF